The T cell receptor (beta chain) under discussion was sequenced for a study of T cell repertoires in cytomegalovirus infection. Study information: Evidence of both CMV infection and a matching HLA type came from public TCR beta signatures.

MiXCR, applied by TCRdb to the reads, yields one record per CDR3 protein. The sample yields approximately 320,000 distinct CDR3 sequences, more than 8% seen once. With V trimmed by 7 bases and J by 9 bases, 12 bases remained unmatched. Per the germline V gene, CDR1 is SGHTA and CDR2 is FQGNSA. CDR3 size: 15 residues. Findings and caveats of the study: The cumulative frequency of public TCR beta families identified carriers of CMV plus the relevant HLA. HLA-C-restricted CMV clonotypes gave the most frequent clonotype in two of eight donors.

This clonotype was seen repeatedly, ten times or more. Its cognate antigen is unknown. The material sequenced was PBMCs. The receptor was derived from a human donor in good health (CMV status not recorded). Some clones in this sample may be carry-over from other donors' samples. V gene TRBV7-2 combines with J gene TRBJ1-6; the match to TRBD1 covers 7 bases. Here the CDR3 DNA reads TGTGCCAGCACCCCAGGGGGTTCAATAGTTTCACCCCTCCACTTT. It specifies CASTPGGSIVSPLHF.